In this sample, the clone carrying this TCR beta chain turned up once. This sample was included in a study of cytomegalovirus exposure and HLA in healthy donors. Germline V CDR1 and CDR2: MDHEN, SYDVKM. J was trimmed by 6 bases and V by 4 bases; bases with no gene match: 3. The CDR3 has 14 residues. Researchers ran the PCR with 60 Vbeta and 13 Jbeta primers. Assay used: immunoSEQ multiplex PCR; TCRdb lists only in-frame clones, some missing. The sample lists 150,000 to 200,000 clones; 75% to 85% were seen once. The receptor was isolated from a woman younger than 35 in good health and CMV-seropositive. The specimen was PBMCs. V usage is TRBV28 and J usage is TRBJ2-3, with 11 bases that match TRBD2. The CDR3 DNA sequence: TGTGCCAGCAGTTCACTAGCGGGGGAGGATACGCAGTATTTT. Its translation: CASSSLAGEDTQYF.